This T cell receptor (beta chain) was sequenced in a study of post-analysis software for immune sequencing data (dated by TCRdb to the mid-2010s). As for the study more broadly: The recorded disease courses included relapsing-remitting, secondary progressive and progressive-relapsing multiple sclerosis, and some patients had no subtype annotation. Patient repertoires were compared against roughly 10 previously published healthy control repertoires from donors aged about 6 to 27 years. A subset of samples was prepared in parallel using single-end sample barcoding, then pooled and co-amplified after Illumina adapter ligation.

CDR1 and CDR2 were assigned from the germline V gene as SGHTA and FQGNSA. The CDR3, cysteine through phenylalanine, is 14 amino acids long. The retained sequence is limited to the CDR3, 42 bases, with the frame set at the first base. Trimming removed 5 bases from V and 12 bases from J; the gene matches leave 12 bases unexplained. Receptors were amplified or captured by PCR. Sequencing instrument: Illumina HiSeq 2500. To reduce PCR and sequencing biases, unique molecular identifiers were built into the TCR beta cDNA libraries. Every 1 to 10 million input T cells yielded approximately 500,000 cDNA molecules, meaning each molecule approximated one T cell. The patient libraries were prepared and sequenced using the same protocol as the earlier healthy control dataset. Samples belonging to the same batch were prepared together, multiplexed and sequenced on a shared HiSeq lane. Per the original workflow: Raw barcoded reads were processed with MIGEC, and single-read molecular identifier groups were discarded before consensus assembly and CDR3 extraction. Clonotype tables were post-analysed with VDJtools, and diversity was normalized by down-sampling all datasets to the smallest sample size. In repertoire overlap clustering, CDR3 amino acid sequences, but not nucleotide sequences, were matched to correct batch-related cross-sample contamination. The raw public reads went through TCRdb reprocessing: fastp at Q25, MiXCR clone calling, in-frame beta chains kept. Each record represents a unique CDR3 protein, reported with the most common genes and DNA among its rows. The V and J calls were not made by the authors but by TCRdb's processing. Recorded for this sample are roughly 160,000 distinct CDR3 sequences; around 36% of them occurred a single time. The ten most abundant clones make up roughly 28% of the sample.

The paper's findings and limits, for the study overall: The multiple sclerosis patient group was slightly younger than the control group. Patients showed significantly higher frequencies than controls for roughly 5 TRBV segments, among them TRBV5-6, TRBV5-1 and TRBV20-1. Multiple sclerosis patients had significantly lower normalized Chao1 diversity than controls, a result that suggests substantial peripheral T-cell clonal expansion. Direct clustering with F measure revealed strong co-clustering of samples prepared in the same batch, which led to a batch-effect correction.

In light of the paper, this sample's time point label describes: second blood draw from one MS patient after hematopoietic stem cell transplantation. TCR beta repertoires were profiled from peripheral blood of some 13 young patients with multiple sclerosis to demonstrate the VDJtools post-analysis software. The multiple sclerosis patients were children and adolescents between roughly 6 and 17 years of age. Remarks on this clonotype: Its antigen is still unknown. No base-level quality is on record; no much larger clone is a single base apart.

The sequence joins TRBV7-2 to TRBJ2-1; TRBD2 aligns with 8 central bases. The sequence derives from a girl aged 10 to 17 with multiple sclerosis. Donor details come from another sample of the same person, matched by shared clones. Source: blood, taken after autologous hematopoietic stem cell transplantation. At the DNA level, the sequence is TGTGCCAGCAGCGACCGTGAGTGGGCGGGAGGGCAGTTCTTC. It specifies CASSDREWAGGQFF. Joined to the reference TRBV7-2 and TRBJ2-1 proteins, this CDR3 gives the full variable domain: GAGVSQSPSNKVTEKGKDVELRCDPISGHTALYWYRQSLGQGLEFLIYFQGNSAPDKSGLPSDRFSAERTGGSVSTLTIQRTQQEDSAVYLCASSDREWAGGQFFGPGTRLTVL.